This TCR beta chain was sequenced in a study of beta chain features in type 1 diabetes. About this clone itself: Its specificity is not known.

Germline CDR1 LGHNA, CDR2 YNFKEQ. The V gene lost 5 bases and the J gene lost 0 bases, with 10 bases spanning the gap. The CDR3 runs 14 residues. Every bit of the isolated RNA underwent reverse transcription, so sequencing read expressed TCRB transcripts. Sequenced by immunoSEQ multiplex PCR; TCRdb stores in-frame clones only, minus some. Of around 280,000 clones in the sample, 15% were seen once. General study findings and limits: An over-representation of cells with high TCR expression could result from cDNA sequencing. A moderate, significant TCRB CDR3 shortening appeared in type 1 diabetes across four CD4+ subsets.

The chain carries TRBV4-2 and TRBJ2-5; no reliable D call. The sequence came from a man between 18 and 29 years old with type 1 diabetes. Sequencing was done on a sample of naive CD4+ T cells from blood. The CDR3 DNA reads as TGTGCCAGCAGCACCTATTTGAACCAAGAGACCCAGTACTTC. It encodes CASSTYLNQETQYF.